Below are 5 T cell receptor beta chains sequenced from a single sample in a study of blood T cell repertoires in COVID-19. TCRdb's copy holds only in-frame clones and misses some; the assay was immunoSEQ multiplex PCR. The sample yields approximately 250,000 clones, approximately 90% seen once. Sequenced: PBMCs or T cells enriched from blood (not recorded which). The source is a middle-aged man who had been exposed to COVID-19.

The genes are TRBV19 and TRBJ2-1; 8 bases align to TRBD1. The CDR3 extends over 16 amino acids. V shed 6 bases and J 3 bases; nucleotides not matched to a gene: 10. Germline V gives CDR1 LNHDA, CDR2 SQIVND (reference sequence). DNA for the CDR3: TGTGCCAGTAGCTTAACCGGGACAGGTTACTACAATGAGCAGTTCTTC. Encoded protein: CASSLTGTGYYNEQFF. Drawing the rest from reference TRBV19 and TRBJ2-1, the complete variable domain is DGGITQSPKYLFRKEGQNVTLSCEQNLNHDAMYWYRQDPGQGLRLIYYSQIVNDFQKGDIAEGYSVSREKKESFPLTVTSAQKNPTAFYLCASSLTGTGYYNEQFFGPGTRLTVL.

The chain recombines TRBV19 with TRBJ2-3, with a possible D match to TRBD1 (6 bases). The CDR3 totals 15 residues. Germline loops: CDR1 LNHDA, CDR2 SQIVND (reference sequence). Deletions cut 7 bases from V and 4 bases from J, with 18 bases between. CDR3 nucleotide sequence: TGTGCCAGTAAGGACAGCCCGACTTGGTCAGATACGCAGTATTTT. This sequence encodes CASKDSPTWSDTQYF.

This chain joins TRBV9 and TRBJ2-2, with 7 bases aligning to TRBD2. Germline V lookup: CDR1 SGDLS, CDR2 YYNGEE. V dropped 4 bases and J dropped 8; count of bases not matched to a gene: 14. This CDR3 has 16 residues. The CDR3 here is CASSPRVAGGIGELFF. CDR3 nucleotides: TGTGCCAGCAGCCCTCGAGTAGCGGGCGGCATTGGGGAGCTGTTTTTT.

V and J are TRBV7-6 and TRBJ2-7; D may be TRBD2 (5 bases). CDR1 SGHVS and CDR2 FNYEAQ come from the germline V gene. CDR3 length equals 17 residues. The germline V and J ends were trimmed by 3 bases and 2 bases, with 20 bases remaining between them. The CDR3 DNA reads as TGTGCCAGCAGCTTGGATACCGGAGGCGCCGTGACCTACGAGCAGTACTTC. Its translation: CASSLDTGGAVTYEQYF.

J is TRBJ2-1 and V is TRBV6-4; TRBD2 aligns across 13 bases. The CDR3 runs 16 residues. J gave up 7 bases and V 0 bases, and 3 bases lay outside the gene matches. The germline gives CDR1 MRHNA, CDR2 SNTAGT. This CDR3 is CASSDSRTSGSNEQFF. The CDR3 DNA follows: TGTGCCAGCAGTGACTCGAGGACTAGCGGGAGTAATGAGCAGTTCTTC.